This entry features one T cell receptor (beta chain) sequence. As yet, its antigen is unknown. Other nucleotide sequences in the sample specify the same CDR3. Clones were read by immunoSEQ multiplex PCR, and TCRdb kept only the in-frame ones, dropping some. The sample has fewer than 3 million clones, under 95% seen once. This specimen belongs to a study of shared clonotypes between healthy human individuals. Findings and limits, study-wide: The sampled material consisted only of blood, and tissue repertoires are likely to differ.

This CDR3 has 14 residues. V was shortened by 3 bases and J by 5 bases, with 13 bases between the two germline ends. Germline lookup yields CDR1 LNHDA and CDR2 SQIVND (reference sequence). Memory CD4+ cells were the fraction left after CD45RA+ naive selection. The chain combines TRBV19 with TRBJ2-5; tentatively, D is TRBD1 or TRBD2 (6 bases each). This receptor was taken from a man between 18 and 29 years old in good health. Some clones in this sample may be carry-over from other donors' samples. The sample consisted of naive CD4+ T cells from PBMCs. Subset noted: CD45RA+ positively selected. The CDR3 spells CASSIVGGAETQYF. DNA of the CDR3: TGTGCCAGTAGTATCGTGGGGGGCGCTGAGACCCAGTACTTC. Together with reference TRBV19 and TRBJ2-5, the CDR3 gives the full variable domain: DGGITQSPKYLFRKEGQNVTLSCEQNLNHDAMYWYRQDPGQGLRLIYYSQIVNDFQKGDIAEGYSVSREKKESFPLTVTSAQKNPTAFYLCASSIVGGAETQYFGPGTRLLVL.